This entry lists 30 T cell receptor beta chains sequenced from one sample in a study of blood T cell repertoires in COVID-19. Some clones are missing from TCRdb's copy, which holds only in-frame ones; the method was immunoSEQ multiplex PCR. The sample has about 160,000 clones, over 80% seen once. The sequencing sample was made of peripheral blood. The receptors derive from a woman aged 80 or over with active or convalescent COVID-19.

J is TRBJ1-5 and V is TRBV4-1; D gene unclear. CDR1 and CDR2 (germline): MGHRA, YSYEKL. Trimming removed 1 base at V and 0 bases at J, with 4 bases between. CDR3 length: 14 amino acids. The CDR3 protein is CASSQGVSNQPQHF. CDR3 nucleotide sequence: TGCGCCAGCAGCCAAGGAGTTAGCAATCAGCCCCAGCATTTT.

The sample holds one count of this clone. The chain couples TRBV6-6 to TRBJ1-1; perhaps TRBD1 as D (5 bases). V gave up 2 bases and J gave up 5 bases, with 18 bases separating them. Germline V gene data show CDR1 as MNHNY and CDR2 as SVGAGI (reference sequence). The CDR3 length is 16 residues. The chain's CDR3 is CASSYGMRQGGTEAFF. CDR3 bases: TGTGCCAGCAGTTACGGTATGCGGCAGGGAGGGACTGAAGCTTTCTTT.

The CDR3 here is CASSLGRQGVTGELFF. The CDR3 DNA sequence: TGCGCCAGCAGCTTGGGAAGGCAGGGGGTCACCGGGGAGCTGTTTTTT. The chain links TRBV5-1 to TRBJ2-2; 7 bases line up with TRBD1. The length of the CDR3 is 16 residues. V was clipped by 0 bases and J by 4 bases; unmatched bases: 6. The germline V gene has CDR1 SGHRS and CDR2 YFSETQ.

CDR3 in DNA: TGTGCCAGCAGCGGGGGCCGATCCCCCGACTACGAGCAGTACTTC. Amino acid sequence: CASSGGRSPDYEQYF. The chain is built from TRBV5-4 and TRBJ2-7; perhaps TRBD1 as D (6 bases). The V and J ends lost 4 bases and 3 bases respectively, with 17 bases between them. The CDR3 contains 15 residues. Germline values: CDR1 SGHNT, CDR2 YYREEE (reference sequence).

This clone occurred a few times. For the CDR3, the DNA is TGTGCCAGCAGCTTAGCCGGGAACGAGCAGTACTTC. It codes for CASSLAGNEQYF. The rearrangement links TRBV11-2 to TRBJ2-7; TRBD2 might be the D (5 bases). The CDR3 is made up of 12 amino acids. Per germline, CDR1 SGHAT and CDR2 FQNNGV. Trimming removed 1 base from V and 5 bases from J, with 6 bases in between.

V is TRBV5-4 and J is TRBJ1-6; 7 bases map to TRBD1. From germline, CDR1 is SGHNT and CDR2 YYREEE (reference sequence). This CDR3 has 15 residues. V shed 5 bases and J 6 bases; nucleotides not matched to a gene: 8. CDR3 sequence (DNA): TGTGCCAGCAGAAGAGGGGGCGAGGTTAATTCACCCCTCCACTTT. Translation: CASRRGGEVNSPLHF.

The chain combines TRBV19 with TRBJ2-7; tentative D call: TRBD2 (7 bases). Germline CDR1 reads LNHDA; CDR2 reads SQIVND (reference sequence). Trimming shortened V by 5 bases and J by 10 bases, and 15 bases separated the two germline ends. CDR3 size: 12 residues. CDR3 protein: CASSPTTGGQYF. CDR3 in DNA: TGTGCCAGTAGTCCCACTACGGGGGGCCAGTACTTC.

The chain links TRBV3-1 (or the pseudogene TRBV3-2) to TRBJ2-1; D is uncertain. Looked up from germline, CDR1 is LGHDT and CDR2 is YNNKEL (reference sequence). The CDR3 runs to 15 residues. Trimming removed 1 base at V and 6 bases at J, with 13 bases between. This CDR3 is CASSQVVFGINEQFF. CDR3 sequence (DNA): TGTGCCAGCAGCCAAGTAGTTTTTGGTATCAATGAGCAGTTCTTC.

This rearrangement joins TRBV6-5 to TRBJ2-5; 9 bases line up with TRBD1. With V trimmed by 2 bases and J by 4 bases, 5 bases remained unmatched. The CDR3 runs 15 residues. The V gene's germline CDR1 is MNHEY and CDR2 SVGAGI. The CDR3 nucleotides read TGTGCCAGCAGTTACCTGGGACAGGGAGGAGAGACCCAGTACTTC. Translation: CASSYLGQGGETQYF.

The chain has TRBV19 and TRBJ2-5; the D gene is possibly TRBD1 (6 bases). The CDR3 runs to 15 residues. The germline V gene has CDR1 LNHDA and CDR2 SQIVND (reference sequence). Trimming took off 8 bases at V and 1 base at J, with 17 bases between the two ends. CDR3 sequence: CASRPDRTSQETQYF. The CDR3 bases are TGTGCCAGTCGCCCGGACAGAACCTCCCAAGAGACCCAGTACTTC.

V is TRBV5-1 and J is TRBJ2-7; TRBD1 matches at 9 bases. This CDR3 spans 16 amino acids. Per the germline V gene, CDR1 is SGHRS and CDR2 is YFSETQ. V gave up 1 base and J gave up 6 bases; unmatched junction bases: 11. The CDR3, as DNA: TGCGCCAGCAGCTTGTTCCTAACGACAGGGGGGGGCGAGCAGTACTTC. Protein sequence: CASSLFLTTGGGEQYF. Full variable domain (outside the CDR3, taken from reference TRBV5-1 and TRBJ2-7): KAGVTQTPRYLIKTRGQQVTLSCSPISGHRSVSWYQQTPGQGLQFLFEYFSETQRNKGNFPGRFSGRQFSNSRSEMNVSTLELGDSALYLCASSLFLTTGGGEQYFGPGTRLTVT.

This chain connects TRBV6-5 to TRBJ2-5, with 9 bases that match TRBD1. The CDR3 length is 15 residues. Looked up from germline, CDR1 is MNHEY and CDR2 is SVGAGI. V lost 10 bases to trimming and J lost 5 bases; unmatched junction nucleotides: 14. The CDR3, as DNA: TGTGCCATCGGAGGAGACAGGGGGTTAGGGGAGACCCAGTACTTC. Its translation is CAIGGDRGLGETQYF.

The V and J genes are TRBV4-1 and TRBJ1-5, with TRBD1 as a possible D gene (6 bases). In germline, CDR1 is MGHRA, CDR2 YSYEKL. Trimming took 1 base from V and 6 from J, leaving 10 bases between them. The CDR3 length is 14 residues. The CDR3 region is CASSQGDNGQPQHF. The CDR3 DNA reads TGCGCCAGCAGCCAAGGGGACAATGGTCAGCCCCAGCATTTT.

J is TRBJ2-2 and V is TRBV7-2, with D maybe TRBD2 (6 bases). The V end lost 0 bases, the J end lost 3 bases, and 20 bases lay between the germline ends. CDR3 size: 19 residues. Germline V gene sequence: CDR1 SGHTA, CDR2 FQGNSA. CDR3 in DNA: TGTGCCAGCAGCTTAGCCTTTAGTGGTGGAGGGGTGGACACCGGGGAGCTGTTTTTT. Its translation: CASSLAFSGGGVDTGELFF.

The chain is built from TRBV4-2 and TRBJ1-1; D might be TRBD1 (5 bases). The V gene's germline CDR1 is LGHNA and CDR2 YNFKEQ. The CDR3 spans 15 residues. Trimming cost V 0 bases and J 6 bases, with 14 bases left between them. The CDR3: CASSQDEAGLAEAFF. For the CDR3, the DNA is TGTGCCAGCAGCCAAGATGAAGCAGGGTTAGCTGAAGCTTTCTTT.

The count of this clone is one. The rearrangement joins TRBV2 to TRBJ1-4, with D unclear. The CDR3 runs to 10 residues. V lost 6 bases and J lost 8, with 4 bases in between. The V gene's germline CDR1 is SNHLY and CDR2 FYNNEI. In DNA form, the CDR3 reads TGTGCCAGCAGGAGGGAAAAACTGTTTTTT. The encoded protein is CASRREKLFF.

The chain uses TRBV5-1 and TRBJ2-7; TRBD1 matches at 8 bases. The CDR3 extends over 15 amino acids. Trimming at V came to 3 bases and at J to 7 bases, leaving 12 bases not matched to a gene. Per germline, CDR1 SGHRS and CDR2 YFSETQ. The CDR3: CASSWGPGGAGEQYF. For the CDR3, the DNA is TGCGCCAGCAGCTGGGGACCAGGGGGCGCGGGGGAGCAGTACTTC.

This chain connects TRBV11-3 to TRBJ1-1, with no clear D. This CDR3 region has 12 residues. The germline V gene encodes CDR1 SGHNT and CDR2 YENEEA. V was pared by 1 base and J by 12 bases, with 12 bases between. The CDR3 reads CASSLAGFDTFF. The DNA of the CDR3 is TGTGCCAGCAGCTTAGCGGGTTTTGATACTTTCTTT.

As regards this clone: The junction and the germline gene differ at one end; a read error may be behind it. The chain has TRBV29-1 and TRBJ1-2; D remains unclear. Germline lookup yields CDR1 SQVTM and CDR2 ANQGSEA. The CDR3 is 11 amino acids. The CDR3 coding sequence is TGCAGCTCTGAGAGGGTACAAAATCTTAACTTC. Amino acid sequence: CSSERVQNLNF. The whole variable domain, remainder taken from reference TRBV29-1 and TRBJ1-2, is SAVISQKPSRDICQRGTSLTIQCQVDSQVTMMFWYRQQPGQSLTLIATANQGSEATYESGFVIDKFPISRPNLTFSTLTVSNMSPEDSSIYLCSSERVQNLNFGSGTRLTVV.

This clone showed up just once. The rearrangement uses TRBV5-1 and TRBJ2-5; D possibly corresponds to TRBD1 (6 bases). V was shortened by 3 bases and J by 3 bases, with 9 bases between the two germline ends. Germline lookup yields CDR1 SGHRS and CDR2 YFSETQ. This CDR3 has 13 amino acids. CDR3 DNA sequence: TGCGCCAGCAGCTCCACAGGGAAAGAGACCCAGTACTTC. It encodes CASSSTGKETQYF.

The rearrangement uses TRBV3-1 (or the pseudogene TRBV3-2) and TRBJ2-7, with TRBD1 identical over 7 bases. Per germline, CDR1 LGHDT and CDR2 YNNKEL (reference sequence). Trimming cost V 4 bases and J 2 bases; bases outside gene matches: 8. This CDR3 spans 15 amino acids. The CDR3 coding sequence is TGTGCCAGCAGCCGATATGGGACAGTTGCCTACGAGCAGTACTTC. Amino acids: CASSRYGTVAYEQYF.

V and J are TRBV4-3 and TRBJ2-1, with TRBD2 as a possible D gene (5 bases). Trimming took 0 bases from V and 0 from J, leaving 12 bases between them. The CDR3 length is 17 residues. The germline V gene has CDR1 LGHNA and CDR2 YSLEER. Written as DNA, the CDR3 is TGCGCCAGCAGCCAAGATCGCTCCGCGGGCTCCTACAATGAGCAGTTCTTC. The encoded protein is CASSQDRSAGSYNEQFF.

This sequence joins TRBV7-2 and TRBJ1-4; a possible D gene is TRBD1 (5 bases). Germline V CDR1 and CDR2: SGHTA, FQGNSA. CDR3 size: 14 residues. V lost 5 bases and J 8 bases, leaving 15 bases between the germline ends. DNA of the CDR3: TGTGCCAGCAGCCCAGACAGCCGGGGGGAAAAACTGTTTTTT. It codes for CASSPDSRGEKLFF.

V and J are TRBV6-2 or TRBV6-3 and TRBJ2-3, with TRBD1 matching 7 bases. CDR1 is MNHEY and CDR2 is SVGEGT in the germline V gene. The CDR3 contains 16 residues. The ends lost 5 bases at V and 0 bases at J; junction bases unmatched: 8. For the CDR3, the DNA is TGTGCCAGCAGTAAGGGACAGCAAACTAGCACAGATACGCAGTATTTT. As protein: CASSKGQQTSTDTQYF.

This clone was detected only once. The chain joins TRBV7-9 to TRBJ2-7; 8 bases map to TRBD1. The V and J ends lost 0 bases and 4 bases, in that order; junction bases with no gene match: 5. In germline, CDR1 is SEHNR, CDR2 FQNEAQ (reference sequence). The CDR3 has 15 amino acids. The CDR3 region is CASSLASRGLYEQYF. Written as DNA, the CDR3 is TGTGCCAGCAGCTTAGCCTCCAGGGGGCTGTACGAGCAGTACTTC. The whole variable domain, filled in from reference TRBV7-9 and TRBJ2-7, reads DTGVSQNPRHKITKRGQNVTFRCDPISEHNRLYWYRQTLGQGPEFLTYFQNEAQLEKSRLLSDRFSAERPKGSFSTLEIQRTEQGDSAMYLCASSLASRGLYEQYFGPGTRLTVT.

The CDR3 protein is CASSQGADEQYF. The CDR3 coding sequence is TGTGCCAGCAGCCAGGGGGCCGACGAGCAGTACTTC. The chain employs TRBV6-2 or TRBV6-3 and TRBJ2-7; TRBD1 matches 8 bases. This CDR3 spans 12 amino acids. Germline assignment: CDR1 MNHEY and CDR2 SVGEGT. The V gene end was trimmed by 6 bases and the J gene end by 5 bases; junction bases not matched to a gene: 3.

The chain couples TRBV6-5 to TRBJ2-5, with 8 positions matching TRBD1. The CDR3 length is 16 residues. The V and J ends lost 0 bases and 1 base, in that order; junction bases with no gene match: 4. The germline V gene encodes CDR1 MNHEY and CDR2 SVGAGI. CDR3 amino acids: CASSYSTGAGQETQYF. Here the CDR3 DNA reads TGTGCCAGCAGTTACTCGACAGGGGCCGGCCAAGAGACCCAGTACTTC.

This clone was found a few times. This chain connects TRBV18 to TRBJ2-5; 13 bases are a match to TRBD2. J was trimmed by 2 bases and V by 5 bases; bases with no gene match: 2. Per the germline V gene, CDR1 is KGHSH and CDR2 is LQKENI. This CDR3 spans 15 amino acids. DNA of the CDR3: TGTGCCAGCTCAAAGGGACTAGCGGGGCAAGAGACCCAGTACTTC. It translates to CASSKGLAGQETQYF. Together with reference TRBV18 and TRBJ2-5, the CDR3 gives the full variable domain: NAGVMQNPRHLVRRRGQEARLRCSPMKGHSHVYWYRQLPEEGLKFMVYLQKENIIDESGMPKERFSAEFPKEGPSILRIQQVVRGDSAAYFCASSKGLAGQETQYFGPGTRLLVL.

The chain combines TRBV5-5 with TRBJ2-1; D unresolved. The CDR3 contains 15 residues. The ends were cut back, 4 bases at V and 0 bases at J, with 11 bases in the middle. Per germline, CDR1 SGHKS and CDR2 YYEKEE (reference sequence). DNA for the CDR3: TGTGCCAGCAGCCTGTCCCTGAGCTCCTACAATGAGCAGTTCTTC. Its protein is CASSLSLSSYNEQFF.

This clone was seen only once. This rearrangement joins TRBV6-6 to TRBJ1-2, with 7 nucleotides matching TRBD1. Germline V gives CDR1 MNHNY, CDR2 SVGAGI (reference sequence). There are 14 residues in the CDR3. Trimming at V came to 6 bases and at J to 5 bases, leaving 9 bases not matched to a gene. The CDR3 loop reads CASRPSTGIYGYTF. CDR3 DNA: TGTGCCAGCAGACCATCGACAGGGATTTATGGCTACACCTTC.